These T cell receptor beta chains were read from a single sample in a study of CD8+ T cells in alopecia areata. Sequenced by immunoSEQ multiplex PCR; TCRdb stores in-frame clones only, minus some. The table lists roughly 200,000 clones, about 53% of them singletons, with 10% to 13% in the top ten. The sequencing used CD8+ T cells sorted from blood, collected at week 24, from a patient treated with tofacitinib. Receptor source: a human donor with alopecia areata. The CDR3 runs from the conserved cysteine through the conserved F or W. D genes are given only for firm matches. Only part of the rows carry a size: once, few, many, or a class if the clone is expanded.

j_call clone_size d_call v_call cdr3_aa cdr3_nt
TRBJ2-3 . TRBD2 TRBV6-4 CASSKAGGIPDTQYF TGTGCCAGCAGTAAAGCGGGGGGCATTCCAGATACGCAGTATTTT
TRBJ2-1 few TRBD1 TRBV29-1 CSPNGDSQFF TGCAGCCCTAATGGGGACAGCCAGTTCTTC
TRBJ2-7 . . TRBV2 CASREGLREQYF TGTGCCAGCAGAGAGGGTCTACGCGAGCAGTACTTC
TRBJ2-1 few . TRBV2 CASIGVADEQFF TGTGCCAGCATCGGGGTAGCCGATGAGCAGTTCTTC
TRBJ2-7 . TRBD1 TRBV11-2 CASSLDRHEQYF TGTGCCAGCAGCCTGGACAGGCACGAGCAGTACTTC
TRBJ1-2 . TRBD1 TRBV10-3 CAISEGTGSHGYTF TGTGCCATCAGTGAGGGGACAGGGTCTCATGGCTACACCTTC
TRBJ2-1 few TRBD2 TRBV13 CASSLGGAGGLQFF TGTGCCAGCAGCTTAGGCGGAGCGGGGGGGTTACAGTTCTTC
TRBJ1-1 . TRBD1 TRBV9 CASSERDSRNTEAFF TGTGCCAGCAGCGAACGGGACAGCAGGAACACTGAAGCTTTCTTT
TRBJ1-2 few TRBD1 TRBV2 CASSPRGDRGYTF TGTGCCAGCAGTCCCAGGGGGGACAGGGGCTACACCTTC
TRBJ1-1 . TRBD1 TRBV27 CASSLGQGKGAFF TGTGCCAGCAGTCTCGGACAGGGTAAGGGAGCTTTCTTT
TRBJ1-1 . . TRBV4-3 CASSQAGTEAFF TGCGCCAGCAGCCAAGCCGGAACTGAAGCTTTCTTT
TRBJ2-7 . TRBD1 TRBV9 CASSPGQEAYEQYF TGTGCCAGCAGCCCAGGACAGGAAGCCTACGAGCAGTACTTC
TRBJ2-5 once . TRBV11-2 CASRPFPGARAETQYF TGTGCCAGCAGGCCCTTTCCAGGGGCGAGGGCAGAGACCCAGTACTTC
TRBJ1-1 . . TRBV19 CASSLNQLTEAFF TGTGCCAGTAGTCTCAATCAGTTAACTGAAGCTTTCTTT
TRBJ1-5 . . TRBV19 CASSTLRDINQPQHF TGTGCCAGTAGTACGCTCAGGGATATAAATCAGCCCCAGCATTTT
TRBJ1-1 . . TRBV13 CASSSKSMNTEAFF TGTGCCAGCAGCTCCAAAAGCATGAACACTGAAGCTTTCTTT
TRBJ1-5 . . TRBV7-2 CASTAGASNQPQHF TGTGCCAGCACGGCGGGGGCGAGCAATCAGCCCCAGCATTTT
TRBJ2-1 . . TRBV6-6 CASSLGDNEQFF TGTGCCAGCAGCCTGGGAGACAACGAGCAGTTCTTC
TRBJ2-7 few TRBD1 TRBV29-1 CSAITGGREQYF TGCAGCGCAATAACAGGGGGGAGGGAGCAGTACTTC
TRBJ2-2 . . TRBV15 CATSSGENTGELFF TGTGCCACCAGCAGTGGTGAGAACACCGGGGAGCTGTTTTTT
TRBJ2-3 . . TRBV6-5 CASRYSGTDTQYF TGTGCCAGCAGGTATAGTGGCACAGATACGCAGTATTTT
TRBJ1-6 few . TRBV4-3 CASSQVWGGNSPLHF TGCGCCAGCAGCCAAGTATGGGGAGGTAATTCACCCCTCCACTTT
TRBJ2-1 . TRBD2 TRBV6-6 CASSFSGGGDNEQFF TGTGCCAGCAGTTTTAGCGGGGGGGGAGACAATGAGCAGTTCTTC
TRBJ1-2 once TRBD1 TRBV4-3 CASSQVLDPGQVGGYGYTF TGCGCCAGCAGCCAAGTTCTAGATCCGGGACAGGTCGGTGGCTATGGCTACACCTTC
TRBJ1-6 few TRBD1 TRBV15 CATSSGQGGNSPLHF TGTGCCACCAGCAGTGGGCAGGGGGGCAATTCACCCCTCCACTTT
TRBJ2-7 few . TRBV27 CASSTPGYEQYF TGTGCCAGCAGTACCCCAGGGTACGAGCAGTACTTC
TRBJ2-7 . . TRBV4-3 CASSQVDSNNYEQYF TGCGCCAGCAGCCAAGTGGACAGTAACAATTACGAGCAGTACTTC
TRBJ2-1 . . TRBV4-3 CASSQDAGDNEQFF TGCGCCAGCAGCCAAGATGCGGGCGACAATGAGCAGTTCTTC
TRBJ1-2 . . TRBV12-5 CASGLEEILTTYTF TGTGCTAGTGGTTTGGAAGAAATACTAACAACCTACACCTTC
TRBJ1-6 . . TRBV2 CASSGGGGRGSPLHF TGTGCCAGCAGTGGGGGAGGAGGGCGAGGTTCACCCCTCCACTTT
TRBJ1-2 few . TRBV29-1 CSVAQGIGYTF TGCAGCGTTGCCCAGGGTATCGGCTACACCTTC
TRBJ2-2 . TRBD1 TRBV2 CASSPRTGYTGELFF TGTGCCAGCAGTCCGAGGACAGGGTACACCGGGGAGCTGTTTTTT
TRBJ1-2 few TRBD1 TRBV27 CASSPGTGGNYGYTF TGTGCCAGCAGTCCGGGGACAGGCGGAAACTATGGCTACACCTTC
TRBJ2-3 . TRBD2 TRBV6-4 CASSPDSGGADTQYF TGTGCCAGCAGCCCCGATAGCGGGGGGGCAGATACGCAGTATTTT
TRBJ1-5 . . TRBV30 CAWGGSGGPQHF TGTGCCTGGGGAGGGTCCGGTGGGCCCCAGCATTTT
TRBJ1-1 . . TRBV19 CASSNPYSGGTEAFF TGTGCCAGTAGTAACCCTTACTCCGGGGGGACTGAAGCTTTCTTT
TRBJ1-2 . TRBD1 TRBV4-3 CASSQQTGGSSQIYGYTF TGCGCCAGCAGCCAACAAACAGGGGGCTCTAGTCAAATCTATGGCTACACCTTC
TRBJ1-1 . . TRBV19 CASTGAAVTEAFF TGTGCCAGTACCGGGGCCGCGGTCACTGAAGCTTTCTTT
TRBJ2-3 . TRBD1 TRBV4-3 CASSQAARGNTDTQYF TGCGCCAGCAGCCAAGCGGCCAGGGGGAACACAGATACGCAGTATTTT
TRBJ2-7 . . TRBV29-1 CSVEEPDTYEQYF TGCAGCGTTGAAGAACCTGACACCTACGAGCAGTACTTC
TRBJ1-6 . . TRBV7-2 CASSVSNSPLHF TGTGCCAGCAGCGTCAGCAATTCACCCCTCCACTTT
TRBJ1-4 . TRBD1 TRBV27 CASSYGTGPNEKLFF TGTGCCAGCAGTTATGGGACAGGGCCTAATGAAAAACTGTTTTTT
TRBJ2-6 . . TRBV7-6 CASSFLRGGANVLTF TGTGCCAGCAGCTTTCTGAGGGGAGGGGCCAACGTCCTGACTTTC
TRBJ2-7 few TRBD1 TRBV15 CATSAGTGAGYEQYF TGTGCCACCAGCGCCGGGACAGGGGCGGGATACGAGCAGTACTTC
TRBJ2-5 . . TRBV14 CASSVSGTQYF TGTGCCAGCAGCGTCAGCGGGACCCAGTACTTC
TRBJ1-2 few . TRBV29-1 CSVVGNGYTF TGCAGCGTTGTGGGGAATGGCTACACCTTC
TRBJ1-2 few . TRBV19 CASSTTEATNYGYTF TGTGCCAGTAGTACGACCGAGGCCACTAACTATGGCTACACCTTC
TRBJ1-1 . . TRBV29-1 CTDVSGENTEAFF TGCACCGATGTCTCAGGGGAGAACACTGAAGCTTTCTTT
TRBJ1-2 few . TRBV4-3 CASSQDLKDSYTF TGCGCCAGCAGCCAAGATCTAAAAGATAGCTACACCTTC
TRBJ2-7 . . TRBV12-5 CASALGTYEQYF TGTGCTAGTGCGTTGGGGACCTACGAGCAGTACTTC
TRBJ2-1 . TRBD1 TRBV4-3 CASSQDGTGMNEQFF TGCGCCAGCAGCCAAGACGGGACAGGCATGAATGAGCAGTTCTTC
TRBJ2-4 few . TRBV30 CAWSTGNLQYF TGTGCCTGGAGTACCGGGAATCTTCAGTACTTC
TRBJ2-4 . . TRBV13 CASSPRSGNGNIQYF TGTGCCAGCAGCCCAAGGAGTGGGAACGGGAACATTCAGTACTTC
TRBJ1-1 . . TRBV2 CASSEARRKNTEAFF TGTGCCAGCAGTGAAGCGAGACGGAAGAACACTGAAGCTTTCTTT
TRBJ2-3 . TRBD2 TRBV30 CAWSVLGTSGTDTQYF TGTGCCTGGAGTGTACTAGGGACTAGCGGCACAGATACGCAGTATTTT
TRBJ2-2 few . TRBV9 CASSARAIGGTGELFF TGTGCCAGCAGCGCCCGTGCGATCGGCGGCACCGGGGAGCTGTTTTTT
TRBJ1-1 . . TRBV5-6 CASSLGGNTEAFF TGTGCCAGCAGCCTTGGGGGTAACACTGAAGCTTTCTTT